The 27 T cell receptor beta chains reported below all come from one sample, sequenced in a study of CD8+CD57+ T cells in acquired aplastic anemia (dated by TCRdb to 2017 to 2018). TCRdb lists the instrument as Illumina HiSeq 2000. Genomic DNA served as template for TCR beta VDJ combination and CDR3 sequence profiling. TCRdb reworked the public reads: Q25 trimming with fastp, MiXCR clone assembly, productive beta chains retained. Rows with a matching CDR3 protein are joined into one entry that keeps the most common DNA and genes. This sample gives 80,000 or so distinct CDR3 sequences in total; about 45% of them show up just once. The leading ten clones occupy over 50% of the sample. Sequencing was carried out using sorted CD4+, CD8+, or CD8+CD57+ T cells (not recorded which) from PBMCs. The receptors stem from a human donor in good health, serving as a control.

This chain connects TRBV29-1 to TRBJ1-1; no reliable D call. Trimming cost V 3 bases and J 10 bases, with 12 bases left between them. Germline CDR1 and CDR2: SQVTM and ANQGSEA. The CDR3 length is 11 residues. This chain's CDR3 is CSVDRSDRAFF. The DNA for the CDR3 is TGCAGCGTTGATAGGTCCGACCGAGCTTTCTTT.

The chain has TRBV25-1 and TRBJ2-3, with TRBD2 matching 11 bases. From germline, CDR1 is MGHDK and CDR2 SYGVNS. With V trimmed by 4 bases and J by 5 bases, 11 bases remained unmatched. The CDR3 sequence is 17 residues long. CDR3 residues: CASSALAGGPGEDTQYF. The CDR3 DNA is TGTGCCAGCAGTGCCCTAGCGGGGGGACCGGGGGAAGATACGCAGTATTTT.

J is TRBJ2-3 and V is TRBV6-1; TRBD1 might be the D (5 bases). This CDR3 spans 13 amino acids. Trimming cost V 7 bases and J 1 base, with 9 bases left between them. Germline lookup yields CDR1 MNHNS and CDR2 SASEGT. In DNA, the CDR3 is TGTGCCAGCACGTGGGGCGGCACAGATACGCAGTATTTT. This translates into CASTWGGTDTQYF.

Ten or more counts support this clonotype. CDR3 residues: CSVSEYGGFF. DNA for the CDR3: TGCAGCGTTTCTGAGTATGGCGGTTTCTTT. The chain recombines TRBV29-1 with TRBJ1-1; the D is unclear. V was pared by 5 bases and J by 13 bases, with 14 bases between. Germline CDR1 is SQVTM and CDR2 is ANQGSEA. This CDR3 is 10 amino acids long. Together with reference TRBV29-1 and TRBJ1-1, the CDR3 gives the full variable domain: SAVISQKPSRDICQRGTSLTIQCQVDSQVTMMFWYRQQPGQSLTLIATANQGSEATYESGFVIDKFPISRPNLTFSTLTVSNMSPEDSSIYLCSVSEYGGFFGQGTRLTVV.

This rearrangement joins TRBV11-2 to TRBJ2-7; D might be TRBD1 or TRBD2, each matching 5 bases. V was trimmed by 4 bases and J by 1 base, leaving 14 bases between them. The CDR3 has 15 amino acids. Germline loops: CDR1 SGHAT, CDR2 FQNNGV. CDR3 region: CASSWGSITSYEQYF. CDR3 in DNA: TGTGCCAGCAGCTGGGGGTCTATAACTTCCTACGAGCAGTACTTC.

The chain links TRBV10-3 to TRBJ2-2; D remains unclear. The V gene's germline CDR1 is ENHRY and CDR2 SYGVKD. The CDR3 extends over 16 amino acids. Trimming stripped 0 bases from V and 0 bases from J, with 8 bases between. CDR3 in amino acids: CAISESRQPNTGELFF. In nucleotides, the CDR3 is TGTGCCATCAGTGAGTCGAGGCAGCCGAACACCGGGGAGCTGTTTTTT.

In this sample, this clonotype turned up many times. DNA of the CDR3: TGTGCCAGCAGTTTATCACGTAACACTGAAGCTTTCTTT. Translated: CASSLSRNTEAFF. The chain links TRBV12-3 or TRBV12-4 to TRBJ1-1; D not certain. This CDR3 is 13 amino acids long. V gave up 2 bases and J gave up 2 bases, with 6 bases separating them.

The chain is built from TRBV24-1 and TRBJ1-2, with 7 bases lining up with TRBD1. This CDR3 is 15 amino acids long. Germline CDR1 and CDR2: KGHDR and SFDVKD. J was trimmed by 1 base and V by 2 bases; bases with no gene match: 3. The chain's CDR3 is CATSDYNRGNYGYTF. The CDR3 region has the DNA TGTGCCACCAGTGATTACAACAGGGGTAACTATGGCTACACCTTC.

The chain's CDR3 is CASTGFAGSSYEQYF. The CDR3 DNA reads as TGTGCCAGCACCGGGTTCGCGGGTAGCTCCTACGAGCAGTACTTC. This chain connects TRBV6-1 to TRBJ2-7, with D possibly matching TRBD2 (5 bases). Per germline, CDR1 MNHNS and CDR2 SASEGT. Trimming shortened V by 7 bases and J by 0 bases, and 16 bases separated the two germline ends. This CDR3 region has 15 residues.

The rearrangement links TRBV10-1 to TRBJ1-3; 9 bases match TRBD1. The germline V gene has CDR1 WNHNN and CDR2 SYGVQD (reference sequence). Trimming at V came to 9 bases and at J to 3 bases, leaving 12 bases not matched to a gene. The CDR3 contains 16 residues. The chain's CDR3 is CASTPGQGVGGNTIYF. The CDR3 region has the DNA TGCGCCAGTACGCCGGGACAGGGAGTTGGTGGAAACACCATATATTTT.

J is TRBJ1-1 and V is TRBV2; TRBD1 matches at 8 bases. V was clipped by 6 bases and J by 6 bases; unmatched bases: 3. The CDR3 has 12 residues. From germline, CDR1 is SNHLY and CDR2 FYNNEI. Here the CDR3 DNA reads TGTGCCAGCAGAGACAGGGGCGCTGAAGCTTTCTTT. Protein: CASRDRGAEAFF.

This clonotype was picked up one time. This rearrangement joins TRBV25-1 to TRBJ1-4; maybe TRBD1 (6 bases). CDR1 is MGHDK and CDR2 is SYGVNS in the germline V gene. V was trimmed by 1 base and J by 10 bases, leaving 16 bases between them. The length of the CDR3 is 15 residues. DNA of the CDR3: TGTGCCAGCAGTGAATCACTGGGGGGCGGTGGAAAACTGTTTTTT. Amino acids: CASSESLGGGGKLFF.

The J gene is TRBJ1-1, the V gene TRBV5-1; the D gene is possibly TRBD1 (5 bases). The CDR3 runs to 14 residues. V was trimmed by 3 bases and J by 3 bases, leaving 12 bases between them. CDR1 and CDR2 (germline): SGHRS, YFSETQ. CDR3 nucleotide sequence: TGCGCCAGCAGCTCCTGGGGGGTGGACACTGAAGCTTTCTTT. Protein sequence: CASSSWGVDTEAFF.

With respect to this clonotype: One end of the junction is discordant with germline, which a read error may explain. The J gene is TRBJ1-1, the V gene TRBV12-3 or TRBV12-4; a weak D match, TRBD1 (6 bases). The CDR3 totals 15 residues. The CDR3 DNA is TGTGTCAGCAGTTTTGGACAGTTAATGAACACTGAAGCTTTCTTT. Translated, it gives CVSSFGQLMNTEAFF.

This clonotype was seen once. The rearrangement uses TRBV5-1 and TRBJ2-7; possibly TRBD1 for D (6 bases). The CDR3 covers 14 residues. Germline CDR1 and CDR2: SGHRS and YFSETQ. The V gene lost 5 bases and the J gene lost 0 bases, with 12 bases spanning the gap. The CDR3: CASSWGHNSYEQYF. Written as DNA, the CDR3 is TGCGCCAGCAGTTGGGGACACAACTCCTACGAGCAGTACTTC.

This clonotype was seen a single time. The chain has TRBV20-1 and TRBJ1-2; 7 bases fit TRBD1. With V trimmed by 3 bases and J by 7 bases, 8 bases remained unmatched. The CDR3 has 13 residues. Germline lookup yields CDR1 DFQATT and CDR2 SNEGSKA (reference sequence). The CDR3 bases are TGCAGTGCTAGGGACAGGCCGCTCTCTGGCTACACCTTC. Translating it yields CSARDRPLSGYTF.

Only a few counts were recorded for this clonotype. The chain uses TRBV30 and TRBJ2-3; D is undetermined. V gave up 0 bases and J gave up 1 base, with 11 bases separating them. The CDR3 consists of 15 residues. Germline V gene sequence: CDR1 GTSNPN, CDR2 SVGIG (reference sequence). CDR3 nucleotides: TGTGCCTGGAGTGTACCTGGGGTGGGCACAGATACGCAGTATTTT. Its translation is CAWSVPGVGTDTQYF.

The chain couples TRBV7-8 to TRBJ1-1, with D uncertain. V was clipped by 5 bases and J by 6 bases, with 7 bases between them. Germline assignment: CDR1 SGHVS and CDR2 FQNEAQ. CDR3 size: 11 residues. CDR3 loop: CASSRDPEAFF. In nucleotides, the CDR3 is TGTGCCAGCAGCCGAGACCCTGAAGCTTTCTTT.

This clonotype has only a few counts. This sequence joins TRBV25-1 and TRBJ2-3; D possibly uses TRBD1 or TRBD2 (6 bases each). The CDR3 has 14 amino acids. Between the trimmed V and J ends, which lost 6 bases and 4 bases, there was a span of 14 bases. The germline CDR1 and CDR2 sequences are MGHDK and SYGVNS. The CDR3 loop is CASSPEGEADTQYF. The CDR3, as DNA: TGTGCCAGCAGCCCTGAGGGGGAGGCAGATACGCAGTATTTT.

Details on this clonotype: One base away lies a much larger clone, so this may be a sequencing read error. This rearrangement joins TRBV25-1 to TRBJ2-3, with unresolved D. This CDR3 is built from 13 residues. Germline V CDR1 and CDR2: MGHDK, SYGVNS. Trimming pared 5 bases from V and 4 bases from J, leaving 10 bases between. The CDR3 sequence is CASSPRRPDTQYF. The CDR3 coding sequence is TGTGCCAGCAGTCCTCGCCGCCCAGATACGCAGTATTTT. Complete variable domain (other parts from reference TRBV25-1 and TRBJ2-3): EADIYQTPRYLVIGTGKKITLECSQTMGHDKMYWYQQDPGMELHLIHYSYGVNSTEKGDLSSESTVSRIRTEHFPLTLESARPSHTSQYLCASSPRRPDTQYFGPGTRLTVL.

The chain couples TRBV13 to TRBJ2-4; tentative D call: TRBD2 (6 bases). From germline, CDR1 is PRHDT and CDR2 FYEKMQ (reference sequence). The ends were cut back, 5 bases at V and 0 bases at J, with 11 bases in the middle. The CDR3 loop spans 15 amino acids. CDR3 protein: CASSERLVAKNIQYF. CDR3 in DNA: TGTGCCAGCAGCGAGAGACTAGTAGCCAAAAACATTCAGTACTTC.

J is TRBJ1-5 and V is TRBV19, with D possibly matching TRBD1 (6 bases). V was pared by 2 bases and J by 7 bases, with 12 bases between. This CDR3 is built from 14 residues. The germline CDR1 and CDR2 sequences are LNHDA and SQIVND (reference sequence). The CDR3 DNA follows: TGTGCCAGTAGTATACAGGGGCACGGGCAGCCCCAGCATTTT. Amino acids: CASSIQGHGQPQHF.

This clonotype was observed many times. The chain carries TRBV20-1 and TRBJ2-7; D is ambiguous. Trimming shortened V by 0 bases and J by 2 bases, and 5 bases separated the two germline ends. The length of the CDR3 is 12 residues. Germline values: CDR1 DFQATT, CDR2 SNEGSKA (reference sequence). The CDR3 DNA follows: TGCAGTGCTAGAGAGGGAACCTACGAGCAGTACTTC. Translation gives CSAREGTYEQYF.

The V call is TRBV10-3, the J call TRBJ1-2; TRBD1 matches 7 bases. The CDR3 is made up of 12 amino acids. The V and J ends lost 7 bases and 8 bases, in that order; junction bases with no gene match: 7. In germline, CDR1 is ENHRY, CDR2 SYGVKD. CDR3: CAIKLTGEGYTF. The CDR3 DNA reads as TGTGCCATCAAACTTACAGGGGAAGGCTACACCTTC.

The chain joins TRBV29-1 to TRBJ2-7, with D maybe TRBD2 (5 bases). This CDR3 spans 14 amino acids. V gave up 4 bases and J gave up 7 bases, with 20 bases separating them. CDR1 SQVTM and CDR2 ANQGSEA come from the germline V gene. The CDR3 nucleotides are TGCAGCGTTGGAGGCGGGCAGCTTCTCCCGGAGCAGTACTTC. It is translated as CSVGGGQLLPEQYF.

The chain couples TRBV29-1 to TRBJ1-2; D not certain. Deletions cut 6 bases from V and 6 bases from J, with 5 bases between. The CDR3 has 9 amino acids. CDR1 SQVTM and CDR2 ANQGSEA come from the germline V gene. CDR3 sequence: CSVLDGYTF. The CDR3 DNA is TGCAGCGTCCTAGATGGCTACACCTTC.

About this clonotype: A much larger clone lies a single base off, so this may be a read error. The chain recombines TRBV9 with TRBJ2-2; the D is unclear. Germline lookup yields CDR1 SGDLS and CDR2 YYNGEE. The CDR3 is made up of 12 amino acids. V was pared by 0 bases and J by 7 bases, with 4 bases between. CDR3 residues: CASSVGDGELFF. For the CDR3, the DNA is TGTGCCAGCAGCGTAGGGGACGGGGAGCTGTTTTTT.